These 9 T cell receptor beta chains were sequenced from one sample in a study of glioma-infiltrating T cells. Using RNA template, CDR3s of TCR alpha and beta were amplified with iRepertoire arm-PCR. TCRdb recomputed calls from the multiplex PCR reads with MiXCR, one row per CDR3 protein. The data hold about 89,000 distinct CDR3 sequences, with about 25% observed a single time. Sequenced: glioma tissue, nonneoplastic brain tissue, or PBMCs (not recorded which). These receptors were obtained from a human donor with low-grade glioma or glioblastoma, undergoing nonglioma brain surgery, or in good health (not recorded which).

This clonotype was detected many times. This chain connects TRBV5-1 to TRBJ2-5; 12 positions agree with TRBD2. With 7 bases clipped from V and 2 bases from J, the junction kept 6 bases outside the gene matches. CDR1 is SGHRS and CDR2 is YFSETQ in the germline V gene. The CDR3 contains 15 residues. The CDR3 reads CASSRTSGVQETQYF. The CDR3 nucleotides read TGCGCCAGCTCCCGGACTAGCGGGGTACAAGAGACCCAGTACTTC.

The table lists this clonotype with a few counts. The chain recombines TRBV12-3 or TRBV12-4 with TRBJ1-2, with TRBD1 identical over 8 bases. CDR3 length equals 15 residues. After removal of 5 bases from V and 7 bases from J, the junction contained 12 bases not matched to a gene. The CDR3 loop is CASSPNYGQGGGYTF. The CDR3 nucleotides read TGTGCCAGCAGTCCAAACTACGGACAGGGAGGTGGCTACACCTTC.

This clonotype was detected ten times or more. The chain carries TRBV20-1 and TRBJ2-3; 11 bases fit TRBD1. Germline V gene lookup returns CDR1 DFQATT and CDR2 SNEGSKA (reference sequence). CDR3 size: 13 residues. CDR3 coding DNA: TGCAGGACGGGACAGGGGGATGTAGATACGCAGTATTTT. This translates into CRTGQGDVDTQYF.

Only one count was recorded for this clonotype. A much bigger clone sits one base away, suggesting this may be a read error. This sequence joins TRBV5-1 and TRBJ1-2, with D possibly matching TRBD1 (6 bases). The V end was cut by 2 bases, the J end by 7 bases, with 15 bases between. CDR3 size: 14 residues. Germline assignment: CDR1 SGHRS and CDR2 YFSETQ. CDR3 DNA sequence: TGCGCCAGCAGCTTCGAACAGGGACACTGTGGCTACACCTTC. Protein product: CASSFEQGHCGYTF.

This clonotype was observed many times. The V and J genes are TRBV7-2 and TRBJ2-7; 7 positions agree with TRBD2. V lost 5 bases to trimming and J lost 6 bases; unmatched junction nucleotides: 10. In germline, CDR1 is SGHTA, CDR2 FQGNSA. There are 14 residues in the CDR3. The CDR3 reads CASSHSSGPSEQYF. CDR3 nucleotides: TGTGCCAGCAGCCACTCTAGCGGACCTTCCGAGCAGTACTTC.

This clonotype was recorded many times. The gene calls are TRBV12-3 or TRBV12-4 and TRBJ2-5; tentatively, D is TRBD1 (6 bases). CDR3 length: 14 amino acids. The ends were cut back, 0 bases at V and 6 bases at J, with 11 bases in the middle. The CDR3 sequence: CASSLAGAMQTQYF. The CDR3 region has the DNA TGTGCCAGCAGTTTAGCGGGGGCCATGCAGACCCAGTACTTC.

This clonotype was observed at least ten times. The gene calls are TRBV7-9 and TRBJ2-5; TRBD2 matches at 13 bases. CDR1 SEHNR and CDR2 FQNEAQ come from the germline V gene (reference sequence). The CDR3 length is 16 residues. Unmatched junction bases numbered 7, after V lost 5 bases and J lost 4 bases. CDR3 bases: TGTGCCAGCAGCCTGGGACTAGCGGGACCAAGAGAGACCCAGTACTTC. Its protein product is CASSLGLAGPRETQYF.

This clonotype has a count of ten or more. V and J are TRBV19 and TRBJ1-6; D ambiguous. Trimming pared 10 bases from V and 10 bases from J, leaving 17 bases between. This CDR3 contains 13 residues. Per the germline V gene, CDR1 is LNHDA and CDR2 is SQIVND (reference sequence). CDR3 DNA sequence: TGTGCCACCCAGGACCGGCGCGAGTCACCCCTCCACTTT. Protein sequence: CATQDRRESPLHF.

Turning to this clonotype: A read error is possible here, since a much larger clone lies one base away. The chain couples TRBV5-4 to TRBJ2-5; unclear D gene. The CDR3 runs 11 residues. The V gene's germline CDR1 is SGHNT and CDR2 YYREEE (reference sequence). CDR3 residues: CASSVGETRYF. In nucleotides, the CDR3 is TGTGCCAGCAGCGTCGGAGAGACCCGGTACTTC. Full variable domain (missing parts from reference TRBV5-4 and TRBJ2-5): ETGVTQSPTHLIKTRGQQVTLRCSSQSGHNTVSWYQQALGQGPQFIFQYYREEENGRGNFPPRFSGLQFPNYSSELNVNALELDDSALYLCASSVGETRYFGPGTRLLVL.